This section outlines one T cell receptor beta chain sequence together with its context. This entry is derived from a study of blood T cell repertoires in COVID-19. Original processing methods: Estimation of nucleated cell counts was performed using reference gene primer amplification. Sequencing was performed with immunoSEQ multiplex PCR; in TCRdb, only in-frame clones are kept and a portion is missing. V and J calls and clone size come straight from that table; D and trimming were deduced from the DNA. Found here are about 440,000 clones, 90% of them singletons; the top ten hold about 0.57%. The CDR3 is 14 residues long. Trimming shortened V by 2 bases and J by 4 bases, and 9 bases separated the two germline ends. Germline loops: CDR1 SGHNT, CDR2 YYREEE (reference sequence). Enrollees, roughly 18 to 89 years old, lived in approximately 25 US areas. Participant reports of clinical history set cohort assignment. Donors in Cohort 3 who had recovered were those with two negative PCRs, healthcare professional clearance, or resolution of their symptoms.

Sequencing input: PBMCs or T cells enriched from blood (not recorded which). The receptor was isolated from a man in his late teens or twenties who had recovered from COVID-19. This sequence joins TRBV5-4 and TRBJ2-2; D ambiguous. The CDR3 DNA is TGTGCCAGCAGCTTAGTAGCTCGCACCGGGGAGCTGTTTTTT. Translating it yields CASSLVARTGELFF.